This T cell receptor (beta chain) emerged from a study of blood T cell repertoires in COVID-19 (dated by TCRdb to the early 2020s). Regarding the study in general: Samples from collaborators originated in the United States, Italy and Spain and spanned both the acute and convalescent phases of COVID-19. Where available, HLA class I and class II types were taken from metadata supplied by the sample provider and were not determined by assay-based typing. The repertoires were made available in a free public database intended to serve as a resource for research on the immune response to SARS-CoV-2. Samples came from the ongoing ImmuneRACE study (first 160 participants) plus 1,254 subjects from 6 global collaborators. The sample metadata nearly always contained a de-identified subject ID, COVID-19 status, age in years and sex. Deeply sampled blood TCRbeta repertoires from subjects exposed to, actively infected with, or recovered from COVID-19 were included in the dataset. The prospective study material was composed of cDNA or gDNA derived from T cells, B-cell-depleted T cells, or PBMCs.

Per the germline V gene, LGHNA is the CDR1 and YSLEER is the CDR2. At the junction V is shortened by 4 bases and J by 9 bases; bases outside the gene matches: 11. The CDR3 spans 16 residues, from the cysteine through the phenylalanine. CDR3 DNA only is kept here, 48 bases in frame from base 1. TCRbeta CDR3 regions were amplified from genomic DNA by means of the immunoSEQ Assay, a bias-controlled multiplex PCR. The study's processing was this. The number of nucleated cells in each sample was estimated from the amplification of reference gene primers within the assay. Sequence reads were collapsed and filtered to measure the absolute abundance of every unique TCRbeta CDR3 rearrangement. For each sample, productive Simpson clonality was calculated as the square root of Simpson's diversity index across productive rearrangements. TCRdb took this table from immuneACCESS and kept in-frame rearrangements with V and J called. Such tables lack part of the clones; where checked against another copy, unresolved V genes explain under half of the gap, and the rest is unexplained. V and J calls and clone size are given by that table; D and trimming were obtained from the DNA. Across this sample there are about 300,000 clones, with roughly 85% seen only once. Around 1.8% of the sample comes from the top ten.

Participants in the prospective study were aged about 18 to 95 years, lived in some 24 United States geographic areas, and enrolled through a virtual design. To assign participants to cohorts, the prospective study relied on clinical history that participants themselves reported in a screening survey and a study questionnaire. A participant counted as exposed if, within 2 weeks of entering the study, that participant had been in contact with someone who had a PCR-confirmed or clinician-diagnosed COVID-19 case. In the prospective study, whole blood, serum and a nasopharyngeal or oropharyngeal swab were collected from each participant by mobile phlebotomists. Over an approximately two-month period, participants in the prospective study had the option of providing additional blood draws and questionnaires. Before DNA extraction, prospective study blood samples were shipped either frozen or at room temperature.

The research as a whole found: Clinical and demographic metadata were provided uncurated, with the amount varying by source and participant.

Points on this clone: This receptor's antigen is unknown. Base qualities are not at hand, and no much larger clone is one base apart.

This chain joins TRBV4-3 to TRBJ2-1, and TRBD2 aligns with 11 junction nucleotides. This clonotype was obtained from a woman in her 30s who had been exposed to COVID-19. Sequencing input: PBMCs or T cells enriched from blood (not recorded which). The CDR3 corresponds to CASSRSSGGALSEQFF. The DNA sequence reads TGCGCCAGCAGCCGGAGTAGCGGGGGGGCCCTTAGTGAGCAGTTCTTC.